This is a list of T cell receptor beta chains from one sample in a study of blood T cell repertoires in COVID-19. Here immunoSEQ multiplex PCR was the method, and the copy in TCRdb shows in-frame clones only, minus some. The sample yields fewer than 250,000 clones, roughly 90% seen once. Sequences were obtained from peripheral blood. The receptors come from an older woman with acute or convalescent COVID-19. Both conserved end residues are part of each CDR3. The D gene is left open where the match is weak. Clone size is given for some rows only: seen once, a few or many times, or a class if the clone is expanded.

size,J,D,V,CDR3,DNA
-,TRBJ1-2,-,TRBV7-9,CASSLGGNRASGYGYTF,TGTGCCAGCAGCTTAGGAGGGAACAGGGCTTCGGGCTATGGCTACACCTTC
-,TRBJ1-1,-,TRBV6-5,CASSRSQGEAFF,TGTGCCAGCAGCCGGAGTCAGGGTGAAGCTTTCTTT
once,TRBJ2-1,-,TRBV9,CASSVSGNGGNEQFF,TGTGCCAGCAGCGTTAGCGGCAACGGGGGCAATGAGCAGTTCTTC
-,TRBJ1-6,TRBD1,TRBV25-1,CASSANRGFNSPLHF,TGTGCCAGCAGTGCTAACAGGGGATTTAATTCACCCCTCCACTTT
-,TRBJ2-7,-,TRBV3-1/TRBV3-2,CASSPGRGQSYYEQYF,TGTGCCAGCAGCCCCGGAAGGGGACAAAGTTACTACGAGCAGTACTTC
-,TRBJ2-7,TRBD2,TRBV5-6,CASSFSLAPQYF,TGTGCCAGCAGCTTCTCACTAGCGCCGCAGTACTTC
-,TRBJ2-2,TRBD2,TRBV3-1/TRBV3-2,CASSQGGTILNTGELFF,TGTGCCAGCAGCCAGGGGGGGACTATCCTGAACACCGGGGAGCTGTTTTTT
-,TRBJ2-3,TRBD1,TRBV10-3,CAISARSGGATDTQYF,TGTGCCATCAGCGCACGCTCAGGGGGCGCGACAGATACGCAGTATTTT
-,TRBJ1-1,TRBD1,TRBV6-2/TRBV6-3,CASSYHQGVMNTEAFF,TGTGCCAGCAGTTACCACCAGGGGGTAATGAACACTGAAGCTTTCTTT
-,TRBJ2-5,TRBD2,TRBV29-1,CSVQRAGRAKETQYF,TGCAGCGTGCAACGAGCGGGAAGAGCTAAAGAGACCCAGTACTTC
-,TRBJ1-2,TRBD1,TRBV28,CASSQQGNYGYTF,TGTGCCAGCAGTCAACAGGGGAACTATGGCTACACCTTC
-,TRBJ1-6,TRBD1,TRBV2,CASAPGDSSPLHF,TGTGCCAGCGCCCCCGGGGACAGCTCACCCCTCCACTTT
once,TRBJ2-1,TRBD2,TRBV7-9,CASSLVLTLAGVNEQFF,TGTGCCAGCAGCTTAGTCCTTACACTAGCGGGGGTTAATGAGCAGTTCTTC
few,TRBJ2-7,TRBD2,TRBV28,CASSLTSAGSYEQYF,TGTGCCAGCAGTTTGACTAGCGCGGGGTCCTACGAGCAGTACTTC
once,TRBJ2-1,TRBD2,TRBV7-7,CASSRGESSYNEQFF,TGTGCCAGCAGCCGGGGGGAAAGCTCCTACAATGAGCAGTTCTTC
-,TRBJ1-6,TRBD1,TRBV27,CASSPTGRPNSPLHF,TGTGCCAGCAGTCCGACAGGGAGGCCCAATTCACCCCTCCACTTT
-,TRBJ2-1,-,TRBV25-1,CASTPADRLVDEQFF,TGTGCCAGCACCCCCGCTGACAGACTGGTCGATGAGCAGTTCTTC
once,TRBJ2-1,-,TRBV5-4,CASSLAWTAAGFNEQFF,TGTGCCAGCAGCTTGGCCTGGACAGCGGCGGGTTTCAATGAGCAGTTCTTC
-,TRBJ2-7,TRBD2,TRBV9,CASSVAAGGPNEQYF,TGTGCCAGCAGCGTAGCGGCGGGAGGGCCCAACGAGCAGTACTTC
-,TRBJ1-2,TRBD1,TRBV7-9,CASSLRQGIGYTF,TGTGCCAGCAGCCTACGACAGGGTATTGGCTACACCTTC
-,TRBJ2-1,TRBD2,TRBV25-1,CASSPGTSGGGNEQFF,TGTGCCAGCTCGCCCGGGACTAGCGGGGGAGGCAATGAGCAGTTCTTC
-,TRBJ1-5,TRBD1,TRBV2,CASRGQGGRNQPQHF,TGTGCCAGCAGAGGACAGGGGGGTCGAAATCAGCCCCAGCATTTT
-,TRBJ1-2,-,TRBV28,CASTLRGSYGYTF,TGTGCCAGCACCCTCAGGGGCTCCTATGGCTACACCTTC
-,TRBJ1-1,-,TRBV18,CASSPPGARNTEAFF,TGTGCCAGCTCACCACCAGGGGCTCGGAACACTGAAGCTTTCTTT
-,TRBJ2-1,TRBD2,TRBV9,CASSVTSGGAGEQFF,TGTGCCAGCAGCGTGACTAGCGGGGGGGCCGGTGAGCAGTTCTTC